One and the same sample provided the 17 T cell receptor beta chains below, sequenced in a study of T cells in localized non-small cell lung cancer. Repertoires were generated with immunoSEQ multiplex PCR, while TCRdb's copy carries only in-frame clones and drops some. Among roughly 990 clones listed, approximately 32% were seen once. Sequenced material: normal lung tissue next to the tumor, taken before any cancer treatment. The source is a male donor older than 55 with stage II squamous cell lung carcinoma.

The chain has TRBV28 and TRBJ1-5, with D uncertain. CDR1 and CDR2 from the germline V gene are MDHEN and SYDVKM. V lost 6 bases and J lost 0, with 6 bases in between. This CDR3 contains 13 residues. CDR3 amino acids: CASRTHSNQPQHF. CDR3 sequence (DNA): TGTGCCAGCAGAACTCATAGCAATCAGCCCCAGCATTTT.

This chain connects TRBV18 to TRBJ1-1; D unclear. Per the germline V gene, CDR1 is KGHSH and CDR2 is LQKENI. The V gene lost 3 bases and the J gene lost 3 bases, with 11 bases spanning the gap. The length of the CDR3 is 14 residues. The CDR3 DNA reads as TGTGCCAGCTCACCCGGACGAAAGGACACTGAAGCTTTCTTT. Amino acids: CASSPGRKDTEAFF.

CDR3 sequence reads: CASTAMGGATQVELFF. Written as DNA, the CDR3 is TGTGCCAGTACCGCCATGGGGGGGGCAACGCAAGTGGAACTGTTTTTT. The gene calls are TRBV19 and TRBJ1-4; weak D call: TRBD1 (6 bases). The germline V and J ends were trimmed by 7 bases and 12 bases, with 27 bases remaining between them. Germline V gene data show CDR1 as LNHDA and CDR2 as SQIVND (reference sequence). The CDR3 is made up of 16 amino acids.

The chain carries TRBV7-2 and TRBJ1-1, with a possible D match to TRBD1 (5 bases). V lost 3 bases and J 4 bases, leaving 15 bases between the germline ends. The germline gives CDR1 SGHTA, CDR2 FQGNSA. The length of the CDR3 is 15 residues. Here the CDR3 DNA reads TGTGCCAGCAGCTTTTCGGGGCAATGGGGCACTGAAGCTTTCTTT. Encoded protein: CASSFSGQWGTEAFF.

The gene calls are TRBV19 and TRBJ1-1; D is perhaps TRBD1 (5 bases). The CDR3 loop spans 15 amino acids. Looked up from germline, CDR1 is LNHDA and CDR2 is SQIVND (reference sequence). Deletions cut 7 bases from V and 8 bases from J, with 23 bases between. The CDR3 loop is CASKRGEYPDMEAFF. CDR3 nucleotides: TGTGCCAGTAAAAGGGGCGAATACCCTGACATGGAAGCTTTCTTT.

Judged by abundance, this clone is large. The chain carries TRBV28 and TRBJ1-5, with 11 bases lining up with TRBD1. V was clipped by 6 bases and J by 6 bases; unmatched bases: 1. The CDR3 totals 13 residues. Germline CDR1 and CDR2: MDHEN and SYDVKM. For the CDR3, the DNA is TGTGCCAGCAGGGGACAGGGGGGTCAGCCCCAGCATTTT. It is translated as CASRGQGGQPQHF.

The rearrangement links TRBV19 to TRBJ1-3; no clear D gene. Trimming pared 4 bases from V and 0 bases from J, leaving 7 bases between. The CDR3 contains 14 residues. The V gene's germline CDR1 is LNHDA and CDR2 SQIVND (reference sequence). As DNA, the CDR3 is TGTGCCAGTAGTAGCCAGAGCTCTGGAAACACCATATATTTT. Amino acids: CASSSQSSGNTIYF.

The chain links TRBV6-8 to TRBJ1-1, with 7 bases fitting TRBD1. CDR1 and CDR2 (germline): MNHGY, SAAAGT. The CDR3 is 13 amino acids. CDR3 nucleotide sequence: TGTGTTAGCAGGAGGACAGGGAACACTGAAGCTTTCTTT. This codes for CVSRRTGNTEAFF.

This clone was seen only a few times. The CDR3 nucleotides read TGCGCCAGCAGCTTGGTACTTGGCGGGAGCTCCTACGAGCAGTACTTC. It encodes CASSLVLGGSSYEQYF. V usage is TRBV5-1 and J usage is TRBJ2-7, with 7 bases identical to TRBD2. The CDR3 spans 16 residues. The V and J ends lost 0 bases and 0 bases, in that order; junction bases with no gene match: 6. Germline assignment: CDR1 SGHRS and CDR2 YFSETQ.

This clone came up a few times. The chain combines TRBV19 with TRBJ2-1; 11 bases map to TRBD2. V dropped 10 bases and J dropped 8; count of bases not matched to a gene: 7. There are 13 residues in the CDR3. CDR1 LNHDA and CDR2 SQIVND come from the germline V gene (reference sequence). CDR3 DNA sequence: TGTGCCACGACTAGCGGGATGGGGGATGAGCAGTTCTTC. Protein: CATTSGMGDEQFF.

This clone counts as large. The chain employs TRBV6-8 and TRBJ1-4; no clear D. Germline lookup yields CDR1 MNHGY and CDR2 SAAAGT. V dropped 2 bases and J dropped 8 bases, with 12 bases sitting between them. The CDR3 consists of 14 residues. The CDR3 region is CASSYDSFGEKLFF. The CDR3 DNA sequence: TGTGCCAGCAGTTACGATTCGTTTGGGGAAAAACTGTTTTTT.

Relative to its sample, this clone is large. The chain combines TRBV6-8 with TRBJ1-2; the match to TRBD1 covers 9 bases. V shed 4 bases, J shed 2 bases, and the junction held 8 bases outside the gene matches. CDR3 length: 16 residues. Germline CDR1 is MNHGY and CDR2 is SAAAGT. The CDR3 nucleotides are TGTGCCAGCAGTTTAATTACCGGGACAGGGAACTATGGCTACACCTTC. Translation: CASSLITGTGNYGYTF.

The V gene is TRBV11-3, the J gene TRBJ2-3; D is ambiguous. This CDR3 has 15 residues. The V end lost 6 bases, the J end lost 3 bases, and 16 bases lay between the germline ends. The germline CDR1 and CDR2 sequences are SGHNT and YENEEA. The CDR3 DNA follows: TGTGCCAGCAGGCCCTCCTCTCTAGGGACAGATACGCAGTATTTT. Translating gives CASRPSSLGTDTQYF.

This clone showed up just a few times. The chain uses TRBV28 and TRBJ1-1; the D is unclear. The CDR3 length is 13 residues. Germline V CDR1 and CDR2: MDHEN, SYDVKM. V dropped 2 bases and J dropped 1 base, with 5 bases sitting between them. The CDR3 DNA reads TGTGCCAGCAGTTTAACGGGGAACACTGAAGCTTTCTTT. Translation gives CASSLTGNTEAFF.

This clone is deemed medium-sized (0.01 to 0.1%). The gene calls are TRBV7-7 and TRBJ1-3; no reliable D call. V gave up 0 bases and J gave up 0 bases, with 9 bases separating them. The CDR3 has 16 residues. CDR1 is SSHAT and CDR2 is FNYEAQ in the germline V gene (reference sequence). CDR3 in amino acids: CASSLAPISSGNTIYF. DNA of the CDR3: TGTGCCAGCAGCTTAGCCCCTATTAGCTCTGGAAACACCATATATTTT. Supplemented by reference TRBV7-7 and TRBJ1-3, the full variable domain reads GAGVSQSPRYKVTKRGQDVTLRCDPISSHATLYWYQQALGQGPEFLTYFNYEAQPDKSGLPSDRFSAERPEGSISTLTIQRTEQRDSAMYRCASSLAPISSGNTIYFGEGSWLTVV.

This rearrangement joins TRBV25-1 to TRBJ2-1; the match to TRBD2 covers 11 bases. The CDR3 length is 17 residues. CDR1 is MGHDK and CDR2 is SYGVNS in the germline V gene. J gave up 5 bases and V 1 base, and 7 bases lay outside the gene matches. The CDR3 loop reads CASSEFVAGGLDNEQFF. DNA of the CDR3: TGTGCCAGCAGTGAATTCGTAGCGGGAGGGCTCGACAATGAGCAGTTCTTC.

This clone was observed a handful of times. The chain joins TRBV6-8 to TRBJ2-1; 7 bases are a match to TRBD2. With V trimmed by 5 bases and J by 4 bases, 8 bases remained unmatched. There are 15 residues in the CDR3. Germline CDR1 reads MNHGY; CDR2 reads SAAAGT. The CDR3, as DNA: TGTGCCAGCAGTGCAGCGGGGCTATATTACAATGAGCAGTTCTTC. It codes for CASSAAGLYYNEQFF.